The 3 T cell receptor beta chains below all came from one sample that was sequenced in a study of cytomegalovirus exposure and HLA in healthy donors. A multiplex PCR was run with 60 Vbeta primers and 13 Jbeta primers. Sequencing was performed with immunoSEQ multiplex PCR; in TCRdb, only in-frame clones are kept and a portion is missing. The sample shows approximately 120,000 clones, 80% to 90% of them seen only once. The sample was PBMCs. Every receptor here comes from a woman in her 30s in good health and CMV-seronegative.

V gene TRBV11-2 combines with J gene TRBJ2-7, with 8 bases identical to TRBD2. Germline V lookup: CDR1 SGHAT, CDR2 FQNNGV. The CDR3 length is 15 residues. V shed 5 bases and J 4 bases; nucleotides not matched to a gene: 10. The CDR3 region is CASSPLLAEGYEQYF. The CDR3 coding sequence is TGTGCCAGCAGCCCCTTACTAGCGGAGGGTTACGAGCAGTACTTC.

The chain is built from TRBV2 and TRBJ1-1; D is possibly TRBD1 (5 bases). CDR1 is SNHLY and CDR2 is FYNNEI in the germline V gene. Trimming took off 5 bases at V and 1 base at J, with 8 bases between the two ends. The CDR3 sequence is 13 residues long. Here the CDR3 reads CASSSQGNTEAFF. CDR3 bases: TGTGCCAGCAGTTCTCAGGGGAACACTGAAGCTTTCTTT.

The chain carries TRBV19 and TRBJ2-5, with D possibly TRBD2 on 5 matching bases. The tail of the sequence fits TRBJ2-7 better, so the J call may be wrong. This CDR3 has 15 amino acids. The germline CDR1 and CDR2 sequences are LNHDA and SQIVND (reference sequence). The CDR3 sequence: CASSITHRGSYEQYF. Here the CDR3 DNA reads TGTGCCAGTAGTATAACACACCGGGGAAGCTACGAGCAGTACTTC.